This TCR beta chain was captured by sequencing in a study of T cell repertoires in cytomegalovirus infection. The overall study: In the study, CMV epitopes included recently identified HLA-C-restricted and well-studied HLA-B-restricted ones.

Using its own MiXCR run on the reads, TCRdb lists one record per CDR3 protein. The top ten hold 15% to 20% of the sample, which has about 500,000 distinct CDR3 sequences, 30% to 40% seen once. As regards this clonotype: The antigen is undetermined.

This CDR3 spans 18 amino acids. Germline CDR1 and CDR2: MNHEY and SMNVEV (reference sequence). V was clipped by 1 base and J by 2 bases; unmatched bases: 9. V and J are TRBV27 and TRBJ2-5; the match to TRBD2 covers 11 bases. This clonotype originated in a human donor in good health (CMV status not recorded). Some clones in this sample may be carry-over from other donors' samples. Sequences were derived from cultured PBMCs, sampled from culture after CMV antigen stimulation. The CDR3 DNA reads TGTGCCAGCAGTTTATTCAGCACTACTAGCGGGAGTCAAGAGACCCAGTACTTC. Its translation: CASSLFSTTSGSQETQYF.